This T cell receptor (beta chain) was recovered during a study of vaccination effects on CD4 cells after COVID-19. In the study overall: Wells of a few million PBMC each were grown with roughly 10 IU/ml IL-2 and about 9.6 ug/ml peptides.

Regarding the study as a whole: Convalescent patients numbered few in the study; early post-infection timepoints were missing entirely.

In the case of this clone: Antigen specificity is unknown.

The protocol was immunoSEQ multiplex PCR, while the TCRdb copy is restricted to in-frame clones and leaves out a portion. Here the sample spans approximately 60,000 clones, less than 80% being singletons. The CDR3 is made up of 17 amino acids. CDR1 and CDR2 (germline): SGDLS, YYNGEE. V lost 3 bases and J 3 bases, leaving 16 bases between the germline ends. Following culture for around 10 days, CD4+ T cells were isolated. All study participants received two doses of BNT162b2 or mRNA-1273 vaccine. Neither prior SARS-CoV-2 infection nor positive nucleocapsid antibodies were present in the vaccine recipients. Each culture had half its medium swapped for IL-2 medium on days 3 and 7.

The chain employs TRBV9 and TRBJ2-6; D is uncertain. The sequenced sample was CD4+ T cells from PBMCs cultured without peptide, obtained after COVID-19 vaccination. The receptor comes from a human donor who received a COVID-19 vaccine. The CDR3 loop reads CASSALNKGDGANVLTF. DNA of the CDR3: TGTGCCAGCAGCGCCCTGAATAAGGGCGATGGGGCCAACGTCCTGACTTTC.